This paragraph reports one T cell receptor beta chain. No antigen is known for it. The material for each subset, its genomic DNA, was split evenly across several immunoSEQ plates. Some clones are missing from TCRdb's copy, which holds only in-frame ones; the method was immunoSEQ multiplex PCR. This sample has about 2,200,000 clones, with around 93% found just once. This sample was taken from a study of shared clonotypes between healthy human individuals. Study findings and constraints: The generation probabilities recorded for non-shared clonotypes fell below those of clonotypes shared by all four donors. Clonotype sharing among donors likely depends on sequencing depth.

Germline CDR1 LNHDA, CDR2 SQIVND (reference sequence). This CDR3 has 15 amino acids. V lost 4 bases, J lost 0 bases, and 13 bases lay in between. Terminally differentiated effector memory CD45RA+ cells were excluded from the naive CD8 cells, which were CD45RO-negative and positively selected for CCR7. This TCR came from a man aged 18 to 30 in good health. Some clones in this sample may be carry-over from other donors' samples. This chain connects TRBV19 to TRBJ2-7, with D perhaps TRBD1 or TRBD2 (5 bases each). Material for sequencing was naive CD8+ T cells from PBMCs. For the CDR3, the DNA is TGTGCCAGTAGTAGGGGACGGTGGAACTCCTACGAGCAGTACTTC. This sequence encodes CASSRGRWNSYEQYF.